The clone carrying this TCR beta chain was seen repeatedly, ten times or more. Antigen specificity is unknown. The CDR3 end lies 3 residues beyond the end of the read and is filled in from the germline J gene. CVID and control samples used equivalent genomic DNA input. Here immunoSEQ multiplex PCR was the method, and the copy in TCRdb shows in-frame clones only, minus some. The specimen gives about 19,000 clones without singletons; the ten biggest hold about 6.3%. The CDR3 loop spans 14 amino acids. Germline values: CDR1 SNHLY, CDR2 FYNNEI. Trimming took off 9 bases at V and 4 bases at J, with 18 bases between the two ends. These data originate in a study of T cell clonality in common variable immunodeficiency. Overall study findings and caveats: Compared with controls, CVID subjects had fewer shared TCRbeta clones. T cell subpopulation sequencing would be needed to explain CVID clonality. Fewer deletions and N-nucleotide insertions were reportedly seen in common variable immunodeficiency TCR beta sequences.

The sequence came from a human donor with common variable immunodeficiency. The chain carries TRBV2 and TRBJ1-2; possibly TRBD1 for D (6 bases). The sequenced sample consisted of peripheral blood mononuclear cells. The DNA read from the CDR3 is TGTGCCAGGAGCCGGGGAACAGGGACCTATGGC. Its protein product is CARSRGTGTYG. The full-length CDR3 reads as CARSRGTGTYGYTF.